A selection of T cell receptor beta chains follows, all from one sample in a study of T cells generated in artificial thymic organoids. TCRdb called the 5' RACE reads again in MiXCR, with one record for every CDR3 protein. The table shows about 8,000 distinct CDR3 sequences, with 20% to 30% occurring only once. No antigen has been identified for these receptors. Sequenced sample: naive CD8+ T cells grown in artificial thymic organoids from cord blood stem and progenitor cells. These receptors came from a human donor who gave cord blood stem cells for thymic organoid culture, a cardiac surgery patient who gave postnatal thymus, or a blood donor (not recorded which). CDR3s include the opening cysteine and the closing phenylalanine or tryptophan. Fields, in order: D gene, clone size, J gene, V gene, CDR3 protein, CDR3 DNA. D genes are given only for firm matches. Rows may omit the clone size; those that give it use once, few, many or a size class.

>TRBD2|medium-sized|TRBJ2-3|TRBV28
CASSLSASGTRTGTQYF
TGTGCCAGCAGTTTATCGGCTAGCGGGACAAGAACGGGTACGCAGTATTTT
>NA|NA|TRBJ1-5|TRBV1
CTSSQGTGVGNQPQHF
TGCACCAGCAGCCAAGGGACAGGGGTTGGCAATCAGCCCCAGCATTTT
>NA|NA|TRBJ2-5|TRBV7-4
CASSLNPGETQYF
TGTGCCAGCAGCTTAAATCCCGGGGAGACCCAGTACTTC
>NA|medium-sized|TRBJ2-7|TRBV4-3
CASSQAQGYEQYF
TGCGCCAGCAGCCAAGCACAGGGCTACGAGCAGTACTTC
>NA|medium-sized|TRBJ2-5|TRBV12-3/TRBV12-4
CASSLARGWLGETQYF
TGTGCCAGCAGTTTAGCGAGGGGCTGGCTGGGTGAGACCCAGTACTTC
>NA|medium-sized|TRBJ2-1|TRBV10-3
CAISEGTSSYNEQFF
TGTGCCATCAGTGAGGGTACCAGCTCCTACAATGAGCAGTTCTTC
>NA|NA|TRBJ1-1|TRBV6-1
CASSEAPTEAFF
TGTGCCAGCAGTGAAGCGCCCACTGAAGCTTTCTTT
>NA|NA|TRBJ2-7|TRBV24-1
CATSDVQRPYEQYF
TGTGCCACCAGTGATGTACAGAGGCCCTACGAGCAGTACTTC
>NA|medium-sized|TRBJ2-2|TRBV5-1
CASSTRILNTGELFF
TGCGCCAGCAGTACAAGGATCCTGAACACCGGGGAGCTGTTTTTT
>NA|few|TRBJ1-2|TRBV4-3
CAGSQDPLMGRHSNYGYTF
TGCGCCGGCAGCCAGGACCCCCTGATGGGGAGGCACTCTAACTATGGCTACACCTTC
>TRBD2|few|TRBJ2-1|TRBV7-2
CASSSGLAGGPCYNEQFF
TGTGCCAGCAGCTCGGGACTAGCGGGGGGGCCATGCTACAATGAGCAGTTCTTC
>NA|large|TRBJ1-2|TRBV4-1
CASTPLGFGYGYTF
TGCGCCAGCACCCCCTTGGGGTTTGGCTATGGCTACACCTTC
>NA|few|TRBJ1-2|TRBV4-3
CASSPKKAYGYTF
TGCGCCAGCAGCCCAAAGAAGGCCTATGGCTACACCTTC
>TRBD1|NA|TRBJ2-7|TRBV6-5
CASSRTGTGSSYEQYF
TGTGCCAGCAGCCGTACCGGGACAGGGAGCTCCTACGAGCAGTACTTC
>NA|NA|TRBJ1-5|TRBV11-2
CASSLKGFPNQPQHF
TGTGCCAGCAGCTTAAAAGGGTTCCCAAATCAGCCCCAGCATTTT
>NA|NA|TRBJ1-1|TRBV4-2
CASSQLKVAEAFF
TGTGCCAGCAGCCAACTGAAGGTAGCTGAAGCTTTCTTT
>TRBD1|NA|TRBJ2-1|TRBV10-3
CAISERGDRANNEQFF
TGTGCCATCAGTGAACGGGGGGACAGGGCGAATAATGAGCAGTTCTTC
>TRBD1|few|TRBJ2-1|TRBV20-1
CSAPKPGQVYNEQFF
TGCAGTGCTCCCAAACCGGGACAGGTCTACAATGAGCAGTTCTTC
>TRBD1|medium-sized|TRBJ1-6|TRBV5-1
CASSLLGQGTSPLHF
TGCGCCAGCAGCTTGCTGGGACAGGGGACTTCACCCCTCCACTTT
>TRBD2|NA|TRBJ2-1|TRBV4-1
CASSHRAGALPYNEQFF
TGCGCCAGCAGCCATCGAGCGGGGGCCTTACCCTACAATGAGCAGTTCTTC
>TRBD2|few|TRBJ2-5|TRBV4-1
CASSQDWVAGSQETQYF
TGCGCCAGCAGCCAAGATTGGGTAGCGGGGTCCCAAGAGACCCAGTACTTC
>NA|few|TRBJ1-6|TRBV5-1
CASSLEARNSPLHF
TGCGCCAGCAGCTTGGAGGCGCGAAATTCACCCCTCCACTTT
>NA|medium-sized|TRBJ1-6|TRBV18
CASSPLGQWIPYNSPLHF
TGTGCCAGCTCACCACTCGGGCAGTGGATTCCTTATAATTCACCCCTCCACTTT
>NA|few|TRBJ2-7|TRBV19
CASHQGYYEQYF
TGTGCCAGTCATCAGGGCTACTACGAGCAGTACTTC
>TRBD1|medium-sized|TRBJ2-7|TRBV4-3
CASSPQTGGLYEQYF
TGCGCCAGCAGCCCGCAGACAGGGGGCCTTTACGAGCAGTACTTC
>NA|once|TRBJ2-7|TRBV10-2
CASSEGTFRPLGEQYF
TGCGCCAGCAGTGAGGGGACATTTAGGCCACTCGGCGAGCAGTACTTC
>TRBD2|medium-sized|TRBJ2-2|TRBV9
CASSRGRVHTGELFF
TGTGCCAGCAGCCGAGGGAGGGTTCACACCGGGGAGCTGTTTTTT
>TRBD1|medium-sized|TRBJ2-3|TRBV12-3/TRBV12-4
CASSGDRSFPTDTQYF
TGTGCCAGCAGTGGGGACAGGTCCTTTCCCACAGATACGCAGTATTTT
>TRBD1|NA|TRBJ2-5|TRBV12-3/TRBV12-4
CASTIDREETQYF
TGTGCCAGCACCATTGACAGGGAAGAGACCCAGTACTTC
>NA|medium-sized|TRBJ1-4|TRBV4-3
CASSQEGQPNEKLFF
TGCGCCAGCAGCCAAGAAGGACAGCCTAATGAAAAACTGTTTTTT
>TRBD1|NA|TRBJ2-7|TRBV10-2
CASSERTGTYEQYF
TGCGCCAGCAGTGAGCGGACAGGGACCTACGAGCAGTACTTC
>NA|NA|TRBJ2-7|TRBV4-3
CASSHRQGGYEQYF
TGCGCCAGCAGCCACCGGCAGGGGGGCTACGAGCAGTACTTC
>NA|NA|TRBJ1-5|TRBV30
CAWSSWVSPNQPQHF
TGTGCCTGGAGTAGCTGGGTCAGCCCCAATCAGCCCCAGCATTTT
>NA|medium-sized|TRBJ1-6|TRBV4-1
CASSQDRPEGYNSPLHF
TGCGCCAGCAGCCAAGATCGCCCGGAGGGGTATAATTCACCCCTCCACTTT
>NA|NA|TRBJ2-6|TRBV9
CASSPQQGPGANVLTF
TGTGCCAGCAGTCCTCAACAGGGCCCTGGGGCCAACGTCCTGACTTTC
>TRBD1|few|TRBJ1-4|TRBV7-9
CASSLDWTGGHEKLFF
TGTGCCAGCAGCTTAGATTGGACAGGTGGTCATGAAAAACTGTTTTTT
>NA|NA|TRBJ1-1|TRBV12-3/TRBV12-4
CASSFGLRGNTEAFF
TGTGCCAGCAGTTTTGGGTTAAGGGGGAACACTGAAGCTTTCTTT
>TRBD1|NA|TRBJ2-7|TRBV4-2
CASSTRQGASYEQYF
TGTGCCAGCAGCACCCGACAGGGGGCTTCCTACGAGCAGTACTTC
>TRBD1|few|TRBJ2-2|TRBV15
CATSRVPEWDRVAGELFF
TGTGCCACCAGCAGAGTCCCGGAGTGGGACAGGGTCGCCGGGGAGCTGTTTTTT
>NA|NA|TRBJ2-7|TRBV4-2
CASSQGWAYEQYF
TGTGCCAGCAGCCAGGGTTGGGCCTACGAGCAGTACTTC
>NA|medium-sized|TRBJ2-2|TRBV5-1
CASSSKAGAYTGELFF
TGCGCCAGCAGCTCGAAAGCAGGGGCCTACACCGGGGAGCTGTTTTTT
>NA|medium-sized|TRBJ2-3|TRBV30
CAWSPGSDTQYF
TGTGCCTGGAGTCCGGGGTCAGATACGCAGTATTTT
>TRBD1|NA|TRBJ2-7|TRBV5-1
CASSWGQGTTYEQYF
TGCGCCAGCAGCTGGGGACAGGGTACAACCTACGAGCAGTACTTC
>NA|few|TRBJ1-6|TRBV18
CASSPGRTCLWSPLHF
TGTGCCAGCTCACCTGGGCGGACATGCCTTTGGTCACCCCTCCACTTT
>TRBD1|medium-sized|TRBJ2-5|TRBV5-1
CASRDRGKTQYF
TGCGCCAGCAGGGACAGGGGGAAGACCCAGTACTTC
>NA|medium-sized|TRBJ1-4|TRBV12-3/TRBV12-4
CASSFANEKLFF
TGTGCCAGCAGTTTTGCTAATGAAAAACTGTTTTTT
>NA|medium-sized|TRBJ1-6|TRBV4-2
CASSQIGRGYNSPLHF
TGTGCCAGCAGCCAAATCGGCAGGGGCTATAATTCACCCCTCCACTTT
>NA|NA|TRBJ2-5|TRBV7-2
CASSPHLAGAETQYF
TGTGCCAGCAGCCCTCATCTAGCAGGGGCGGAGACCCAGTACTTC
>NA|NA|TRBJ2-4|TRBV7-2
CASRPDPLRAKNIQYF
TGTGCCAGCAGACCCGACCCTCTCAGGGCCAAAAACATTCAGTACTTC
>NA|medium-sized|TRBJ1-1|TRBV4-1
CASSWGLGTEAFF
TGCGCCAGCAGCTGGGGGCTAGGAACTGAAGCTTTCTTT
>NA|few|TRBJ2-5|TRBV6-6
CASSYWGQETQYF
TGTGCCAGCAGTTACTGGGGGCAAGAGACCCAGTACTTC
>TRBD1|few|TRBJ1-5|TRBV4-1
CASSLGTGEALKESQPQHF
TGCGCCAGCAGCCTTGGGACAGGGGAGGCGTTGAAGGAGAGTCAGCCCCAGCATTTT
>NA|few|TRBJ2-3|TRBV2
CASSEDGCGPPTDTQYF
TGTGCCAGCAGTGAGGATGGGTGCGGTCCTCCCACAGATACGCAGTATTTT
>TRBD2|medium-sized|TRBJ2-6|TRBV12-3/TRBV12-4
CASSFGGVSGANVLTF
TGTGCCAGCAGTTTCGGGGGGGTCTCTGGGGCCAACGTCCTGACTTTC